A single sample gave rise to the 5 T cell receptor beta chains below, sequenced in a study of cytomegalovirus exposure and HLA in healthy donors. Vbeta (60) and Jbeta (13) primers were used in the PCR. Sequencing used immunoSEQ multiplex PCR; TCRdb keeps in-frame clones, though not all of them. The sample lists tens of thousands of clones; around 65% were seen once. The sample comprised PBMCs. The receptor source for this set is a man in his sixties in good health and CMV-seropositive.

This clone was found a few times. This CDR3 reads CASSQKGGRDEQYF. In DNA form, the CDR3 reads TGTGCCAGCAGCCAAAAAGGAGGTCGCGACGAGCAGTACTTC. This chain links TRBV16 with TRBJ2-7; a possible D gene is TRBD2 (5 bases). The ends were cut back, 2 bases at V and 5 bases at J, with 13 bases in the middle. The CDR3 consists of 14 residues. Germline CDR1 and CDR2: KGHSY and FQNENV.

Turning to this clone: The same CDR3 also results from other DNA sequences found in this sample. This chain links TRBV27 with TRBJ1-1; TRBD1 matches 9 bases. The J segment lost 2 bases and the V segment lost 4 bases, leaving 8 bases of the junction unmatched. The germline V gene has CDR1 MNHEY and CDR2 SMNVEV (reference sequence). The CDR3 length is 16 residues. CDR3 DNA: TGTGCCAGCAGTTATCTAGGACAGGGGACTAACACTGAAGCTTTCTTT. It yields the protein CASSYLGQGTNTEAFF.

This rearrangement joins TRBV2 to TRBJ2-7; 7 nucleotides line up with TRBD2. The CDR3 totals 13 residues. Germline CDR1 SNHLY, CDR2 FYNNEI. V shed 4 bases and J 2 bases; nucleotides not matched to a gene: 2. CDR3 region: CASSASGTYEQYF. The CDR3 coding sequence is TGTGCCAGCAGTGCGAGCGGGACCTACGAGCAGTACTTC.

The chain uses TRBV6-6 and TRBJ2-7; D might be TRBD2 (7 bases). Germline CDR1 reads MNHNY; CDR2 reads SVGAGI (reference sequence). Trimming stripped 10 bases from V and 1 base from J, with 17 bases between. The CDR3 covers 14 residues. This chain's CDR3 is CAISGASGSYEQYF. The CDR3 coding sequence is TGTGCCATCTCAGGGGCTAGCGGTTCCTACGAGCAGTACTTC.

The V call is TRBV30, the J call TRBJ2-7; D gene ambiguous. The CDR3 runs 15 residues. Germline values: CDR1 GTSNPN, CDR2 SVGIG (reference sequence). The ends were cut back, 0 bases at V and 0 bases at J, with 12 bases in the middle. CDR3 nucleotides: TGTGCCTGGAGTGTACTCGGCGGTAGCTCCTACGAGCAGTACTTC. It specifies CAWSVLGGSSYEQYF.